This TCR beta chain is from a study of OX40 agonist ivuxolimab in advanced cancers. As for the study in general: Males comprised 70% to 85% of the group, whose mean age was about 61 years (range 23 to 79).

V was clipped by 2 bases and J by 8 bases, with 13 bases between them. Looked up from germline, CDR1 is SGHDT and CDR2 is YYEEEE. The CDR3 consists of 13 residues. Produced via immunoSEQ multiplex PCR; TCRdb's table is partial and in-frame only. The table lists about 97,000 clones, 86% of them singletons. The rearrangement links TRBV5-6 to TRBJ2-5; no reliable D call. The TCR comes from an adult with an advanced solid tumor such as melanoma, head and neck, liver or kidney cancer. Sequences were derived from CD4+ or CD8+ T cells sorted from blood, sampled in a trial of the OX40 agonist ivuxolimab. The CDR3 loop reads CASSFGLPRTQYF. For the CDR3, the DNA is TGTGCCAGCAGCTTCGGGCTACCAAGAACCCAGTACTTC.